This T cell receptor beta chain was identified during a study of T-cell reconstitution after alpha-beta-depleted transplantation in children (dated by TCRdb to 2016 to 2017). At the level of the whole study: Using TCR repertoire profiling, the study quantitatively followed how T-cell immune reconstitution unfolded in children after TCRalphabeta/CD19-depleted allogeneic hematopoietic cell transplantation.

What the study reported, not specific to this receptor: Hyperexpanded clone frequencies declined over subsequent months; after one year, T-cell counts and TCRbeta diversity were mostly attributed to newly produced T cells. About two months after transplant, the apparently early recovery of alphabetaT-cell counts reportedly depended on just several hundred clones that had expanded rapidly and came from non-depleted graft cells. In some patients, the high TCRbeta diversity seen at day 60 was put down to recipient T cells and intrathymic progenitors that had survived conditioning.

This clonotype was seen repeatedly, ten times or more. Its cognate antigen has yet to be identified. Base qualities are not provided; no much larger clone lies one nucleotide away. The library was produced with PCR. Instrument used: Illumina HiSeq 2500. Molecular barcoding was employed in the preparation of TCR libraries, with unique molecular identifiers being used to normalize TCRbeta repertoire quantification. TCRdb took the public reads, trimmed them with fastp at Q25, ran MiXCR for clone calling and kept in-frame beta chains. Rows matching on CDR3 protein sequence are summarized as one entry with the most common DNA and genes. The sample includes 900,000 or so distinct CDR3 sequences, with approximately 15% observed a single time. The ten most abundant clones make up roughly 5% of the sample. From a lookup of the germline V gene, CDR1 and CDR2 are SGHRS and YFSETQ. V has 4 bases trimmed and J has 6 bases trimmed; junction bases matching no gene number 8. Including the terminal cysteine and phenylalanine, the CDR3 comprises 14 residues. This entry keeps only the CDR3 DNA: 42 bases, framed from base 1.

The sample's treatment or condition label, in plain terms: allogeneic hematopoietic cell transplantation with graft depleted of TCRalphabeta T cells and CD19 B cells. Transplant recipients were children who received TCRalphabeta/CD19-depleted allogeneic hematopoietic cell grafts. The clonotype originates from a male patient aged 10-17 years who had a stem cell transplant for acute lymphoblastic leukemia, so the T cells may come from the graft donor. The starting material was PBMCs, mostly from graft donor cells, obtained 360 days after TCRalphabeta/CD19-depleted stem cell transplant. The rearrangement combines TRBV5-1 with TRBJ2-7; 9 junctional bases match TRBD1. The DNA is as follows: TGCGCCAGCAGCCCTCGGACAGGGGAAGGCGAGCAGTACTTC. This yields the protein CASSPRTGEGEQYF.